This TCR beta chain was identified during a study of monozygotic twins with inflammatory bowel disease. TCRdb reprocessed the 5' RACE reads and keeps a single row for each CDR3 protein, giving no DNA. Recorded for this sample: around 150,000 distinct CDR3 sequences. Germline assignment: CDR1 LNHNV and CDR2 YYDKDF (reference sequence). The CDR3 loop spans 16 amino acids. The TCR comes from a human donor with ulcerative colitis or Crohn's disease, or a healthy co-twin of an affected twin (not recorded which). The rearrangement uses TRBV15 and TRBJ2-1; TCRdb designates TRBD2, a call that cannot be tested without DNA. The material sequenced was blood. This CDR3 is CATSKNRASGYNEQFF.